The clone carrying this TCR beta chain occurred a few times. Its antigen is unknown. The V gene's germline CDR1 is SGHAT and CDR2 FQNNGV. V gave up 2 bases and J gave up 7 bases; unmatched junction bases: 8. CDR3 size: 16 residues. It was by quantitative 5'-RACE with molecular barcodes that TCR beta libraries were made. From the 5' RACE reads, TCRdb called clonotypes with MiXCR, one entry per CDR3 protein. The repertoire includes around 150,000 distinct CDR3 sequences, 30% to 40% of them detected once, and 5.5% to 7.5% sits in the top ten. This record belongs to a study of CD8 T cells in ankylosing spondylitis. Study-level results: Made up of eight highly homologous variants, a TCR beta motif appeared characteristic of ankylosing spondylitis blood. Matched ankylosing spondylitis synovial fluid reportedly contained a significantly enriched population of disease-linked clones.

The material sequenced was synovial fluid, either unsorted or a sorted T cell fraction (not recorded which). The sequence was collected from a male donor with ankylosing spondylitis. The genes are TRBV11-2 and TRBJ2-1; 10 bases are a match to TRBD2. As DNA, the CDR3 is TGTGCCAGCAGCTTAAGGCCTAGCGGGGGCCCTAATGAGCAGTTCTTC. This codes for CASSLRPSGGPNEQFF.